These 16 T cell receptor beta chains were sequenced from one sample in a study of T cells of healthy individuals. Via MiXCR, TCRdb re-called the 5' RACE reads, giving one row per CDR3 protein. Of 75,000 to 95,000 distinct CDR3 sequences in the sample, roughly 5% were seen once. The receptors originated from a female donor in good health.

This clonotype was seen a few times. V usage is TRBV5-4 and J usage is TRBJ1-1; TRBD1 might be the D (6 bases). Between the trimmed V and J ends, which lost 1 base and 10 bases, there was a span of 14 bases. CDR3 length equals 13 residues. Germline V gene data show CDR1 as SGHNT and CDR2 as YYREEE (reference sequence). The CDR3 DNA reads as TGTGCCAGCAGCTTGATGGGGGCCCCTGGAGCTTTCTTT. This sequence encodes CASSLMGAPGAFF.

CDR3 nucleotide sequence: TGCGCCAGCAGCCTGGTCGGTCCGAACACTGAAGCTTTCTTT. Amino acids: CASSLVGPNTEAFF. The genes are TRBV4-1 and TRBJ1-1; D not resolved. The V end lost 4 bases, the J end lost 1 base, and 10 bases lay between the germline ends. Germline CDR1 is MGHRA and CDR2 is YSYEKL. The CDR3 sequence is 14 residues long.

The rearrangement joins TRBV3-1 to TRBJ1-2; 9 bases map to TRBD1. V lost 4 bases to trimming and J lost 2 bases; unmatched junction nucleotides: 2. Germline assignment: CDR1 LGHDT and CDR2 YNNKEL (reference sequence). This CDR3 is 14 amino acids long. CDR3 in DNA: TGTGCCAGCAGCCGGGGGACAGGGAACTATGGCTACACCTTC. Translating it yields CASSRGTGNYGYTF.

At least ten counts were recorded for this clonotype. V and J are TRBV20-1 and TRBJ2-7; 8 bases fit TRBD2. V gave up 6 bases and J gave up 6 bases; unmatched junction bases: 4. CDR3 length: 11 amino acids. Germline CDR1 DFQATT, CDR2 SNEGSKA (reference sequence). DNA for the CDR3: TGCAGTGCCTCGGGAGGGGGCGAGCAGTACTTC. As protein: CSASGGGEQYF.

This clonotype was counted ten times or more. The genes are TRBV7-8 and TRBJ2-1; D is possibly TRBD1 or TRBD2 (5 bases each). The ends were cut back, 4 bases at V and 2 bases at J, with 12 bases in the middle. Looked up from germline, CDR1 is SGHVS and CDR2 is FQNEAQ. The CDR3 has 15 amino acids. CDR3: CASSSGTRAYNEQFF. CDR3 nucleotide sequence: TGTGCCAGCAGCTCAGGGACGCGGGCCTACAATGAGCAGTTCTTC.

The rearrangement uses TRBV6-5 and TRBJ2-1; TRBD1 is a possible D gene (6 bases). Trimming stripped 0 bases from V and 4 bases from J, with 7 bases between. The CDR3 length is 14 residues. Germline V gene sequence: CDR1 MNHEY, CDR2 SVGAGI. CDR3: CASSYSDRYNEQFF. The CDR3 bases are TGTGCCAGCAGTTACTCCGACAGGTACAATGAGCAGTTCTTC.

The chain is built from TRBV6-5 and TRBJ1-4; the D is unclear. Germline CDR1 reads MNHEY; CDR2 reads SVGAGI. V lost 6 bases, J lost 7 bases, and 15 bases lay in between. The CDR3 spans 14 residues. This CDR3 is CASSLDTRSEKLFF. The CDR3 DNA sequence: TGTGCCAGCAGCCTTGACACCCGGAGTGAAAAACTGTTTTTT.

The sample holds a few counts of this clonotype. The chain combines TRBV6-5 with TRBJ1-1, with 10 positions matching TRBD1. In germline, CDR1 is MNHEY, CDR2 SVGAGI. The V and J ends lost 4 bases and 1 base, in that order; junction bases with no gene match: 3. CDR3 length: 15 amino acids. CDR3 region: CASSSRQGANTEAFF. The CDR3 coding sequence is TGTGCCAGCAGTTCCCGACAGGGGGCGAACACTGAAGCTTTCTTT.

In this sample, this clonotype turned up a few times. This may be a read error: a much more frequent sequence differs by one nucleotide. The chain links TRBV29-1 to TRBJ2-1, with D possibly called TRBD1 or TRBD2 (5 bases each). The germline CDR1 and CDR2 sequences are SQVTM and ANQGSEA. This CDR3 is 12 amino acids long. Trimming took off 4 bases at V and 10 bases at J, with 14 bases between the two ends. CDR3 amino acids: CSVGGRAGEQFF. CDR3 bases: TGCAGCGTTGGGGGACGAGCTGGGGAGCAGTTCTTC.

This clonotype came up a few times. This chain links TRBV10-2 with TRBJ1-1, with 8 bases lining up with TRBD1. Germline CDR1 reads WSHSY; CDR2 reads SAAADI. The CDR3 sequence is 17 residues long. V shed 4 bases, J shed 0 bases, and the junction held 10 bases outside the gene matches. In DNA form, the CDR3 reads TGCGCCAGCAGTGGTCGAGACAGGGGTGTTATGAACACTGAAGCTTTCTTT. Residues: CASSGRDRGVMNTEAFF.

This clonotype has more than one count but fewer than ten. The V gene is TRBV12-3 or TRBV12-4, the J gene TRBJ2-1; D is possibly TRBD2 (6 bases). The CDR3 runs to 12 residues. Deletions cut 2 bases from V and 7 bases from J, with 6 bases between. Here the CDR3 reads CASSLRGNEQFF. Written as DNA, the CDR3 is TGTGCCAGCAGTTTACGGGGGAATGAGCAGTTCTTC.

As concerns this clonotype: This may stem from a read error, because a much larger clone lies one nucleotide away. The chain employs TRBV20-1 and TRBJ2-1; 9 positions match TRBD2. The germline V gene has CDR1 DFQATT and CDR2 SNEGSKA (reference sequence). CDR3 length equals 17 residues. The CDR3 DNA follows: TGCGGTGCTGGGGCCAGCGGGAGGCTAAAAGGGTACAATGAGCAGTTCTTC. It is translated as CGAGASGRLKGYNEQFF.

This clonotype was counted a few times. The chain employs TRBV11-2 and TRBJ2-5; 7 bases line up with TRBD2. J was trimmed by 5 bases and V by 0 bases; bases with no gene match: 3. Germline lookup yields CDR1 SGHAT and CDR2 FQNNGV. The CDR3 consists of 14 residues. The CDR3 reads CASSLERGIETQYF. CDR3 sequence (DNA): TGTGCCAGCAGCTTAGAGCGGGGGATTGAGACCCAGTACTTC.

In this sample, this clonotype turned up many times. This rearrangement joins TRBV2 to TRBJ2-2; D is uncertain. CDR3 length: 14 residues. Trimming shortened V by 7 bases and J by 7 bases, and 16 bases separated the two germline ends. The germline V gene has CDR1 SNHLY and CDR2 FYNNEI. Here the CDR3 reads CASTMSSYNGELFF. CDR3 coding DNA: TGTGCCAGCACAATGTCTAGTTATAACGGGGAGCTGTTTTTT.

This clonotype was observed at least ten times. The chain has TRBV5-6 and TRBJ1-1; 7 bases map to TRBD1. Germline V gene lookup returns CDR1 SGHDT and CDR2 YYEEEE. This CDR3 is 15 amino acids long. J gave up 0 bases and V 5 bases, and 7 bases lay outside the gene matches. The CDR3 spells CASRGKGTVNTEAFF. The DNA of the CDR3 is TGTGCCAGCAGGGGAAAAGGGACAGTGAACACTGAAGCTTTCTTT.

This clonotype was seen a few times. The chain links TRBV5-1 to TRBJ2-5; D is uncertain. Germline assignment: CDR1 SGHRS and CDR2 YFSETQ. With 5 bases removed from V and 4 bases from J, the gap between germline ends came to 9 bases. This CDR3 comprises 12 residues. The CDR3 loop is CASSKASETQYF. For the CDR3, the DNA is TGCGCCAGCAGTAAAGCTTCAGAGACCCAGTACTTC.